Following are 26 T cell receptor beta chains from one sample sequenced in a study of blood T cell repertoires in COVID-19. Only in-frame clones appear in the TCRdb table, and some are missing; sequencing was by immunoSEQ multiplex PCR. The sample holds roughly 250,000 clones, 87% seen once. Specimen: PBMCs or T cells enriched from blood (not recorded which). Receptors originate from a young woman with acute COVID-19.

This rearrangement joins TRBV7-3 to TRBJ2-7; 11 bases are shared with TRBD2. From germline, CDR1 is SGHTA and CDR2 FQGTGA. Losses at the gene ends were 3 bases for V and 6 bases for J; bases not matched to a gene: 13. The CDR3 contains 17 residues. CDR3 coding DNA: TGTGCCAGCAGCTTGGCCGCCGGGACTAGCGGCCCGGGCGAGCAGTACTTC. It specifies CASSLAAGTSGPGEQYF. The full variable domain, with the rest looked up from reference TRBV7-3 and TRBJ2-7, is GAGVSQTPSNKVTEKGKYVELRCDPISGHTALYWYRQSLGQGPEFLIYFQGTGAADDSGLPNDRFFAVRPEGSVSTLKIQRTERGDSAVYLCASSLAAGTSGPGEQYFGPGTRLTVT.

The chain has TRBV3-1 (or the pseudogene TRBV3-2) and TRBJ1-3; D call uncertain. This CDR3 spans 15 amino acids. Germline loops: CDR1 LGHDT, CDR2 YNNKEL (reference sequence). The V end was cut by 0 bases, the J end by 4 bases, with 10 bases between. The CDR3 coding sequence is TGTGCCAGCAGCCAAGACGGGGTAAGAGGAAACACCATATATTTT. Its translation: CASSQDGVRGNTIYF.

This sequence joins TRBV6-5 and TRBJ1-5; D is uncertain. Germline lookup yields CDR1 MNHEY and CDR2 SVGAGI. Trimming took off 6 bases at V and 5 bases at J, with 11 bases between the two ends. The CDR3 totals 13 residues. The CDR3 region has the DNA TGTGCCAGCAGGATCCAGGTTGATCAGCCCCAGCATTTT. As protein: CASRIQVDQPQHF.

This chain uses TRBV3-1 (or the pseudogene TRBV3-2) with TRBJ1-6; perhaps TRBD1 as D (5 bases). Germline values: CDR1 LGHDT, CDR2 YNNKEL (reference sequence). CDR3 length: 15 amino acids. Trimming removed 2 bases at V and 7 bases at J, with 12 bases between. CDR3 coding DNA: TGTGCCAGCAGCCAAATGCAGGGAAGCAATTCACCCCTCCACTTT. This encodes CASSQMQGSNSPLHF.

The chain uses TRBV15 and TRBJ1-4; D gene unclear. Deletions cut 6 bases from V and 0 bases from J, with 8 bases between. CDR3 length: 14 amino acids. Germline V lookup: CDR1 LNHNV, CDR2 YYDKDF (reference sequence). The CDR3 loop reads CATSTPATNEKLFF. The CDR3 bases are TGTGCCACCAGTACCCCAGCAACTAATGAAAAACTGTTTTTT.

The rearrangement joins TRBV5-4 to TRBJ2-1, with TRBD2 identical over 9 bases. V lost 4 bases to trimming and J lost 0 bases; unmatched junction nucleotides: 5. In germline, CDR1 is SGHNT, CDR2 YYREEE (reference sequence). The CDR3 consists of 16 residues. Here the CDR3 reads CASSQDSGSSYNEQFF. CDR3 bases: TGTGCCAGCAGCCAAGATAGCGGGAGCTCCTACAATGAGCAGTTCTTC.

In nucleotides, the CDR3 is TGTGCCAGCCAGGAGAACCCGGGACTAGTGTATGAGCAGTTCTTC. It translates to CASQENPGLVYEQFF. The chain recombines TRBV19 with TRBJ2-1; 8 nucleotides line up with TRBD2. The length of the CDR3 is 15 residues. Germline CDR1 reads LNHDA; CDR2 reads SQIVND (reference sequence). Trimming cost V 9 bases and J 8 bases; bases outside gene matches: 15.

The gene calls are TRBV6-2 or TRBV6-3 and TRBJ2-7, with 8 bases identical to TRBD2. The V gene end was trimmed by 2 bases and the J gene end by 5 bases; junction bases not matched to a gene: 5. Germline V CDR1 and CDR2: MNHEY, SVGEGT. The CDR3 spans 14 residues. DNA of the CDR3: TGTGCCAGCAGTTACAGTTCCGGGGGGGACGAGCAGTACTTC. Amino acid sequence: CASSYSSGGDEQYF.

The chain has TRBV27 and TRBJ2-3, with D unresolved. Germline assignment: CDR1 MNHEY and CDR2 SMNVEV (reference sequence). The V and J ends lost 5 bases and 5 bases respectively, with 11 bases between them. The CDR3 sequence is 13 residues long. The CDR3 DNA sequence: TGTGCCAGCAGTCACAACCCCCGAGATACGCAGTATTTT. It encodes CASSHNPRDTQYF.

A few counts support this clone. V gene TRBV9 combines with J gene TRBJ1-5, with D perhaps matching TRBD1 (6 bases). Trimming shortened V by 3 bases and J by 2 bases, and 6 bases separated the two germline ends. CDR3 length: 13 residues. Germline lookup yields CDR1 SGDLS and CDR2 YYNGEE. In DNA form, the CDR3 reads TGTGCCAGCAGCGCAGGGGGCAATCAGCCCCAGCATTTT. This encodes CASSAGGNQPQHF.

The V and J genes are TRBV5-6 and TRBJ1-1; D call uncertain. The V gene's germline CDR1 is SGHDT and CDR2 YYEEEE. V was shortened by 3 bases and J by 10 bases, with 13 bases between the two germline ends. The CDR3 extends over 12 amino acids. As DNA, the CDR3 is TGTGCCAGCAGCTCCCTAATCGGAGGAGCTTTCTTT. Encoded protein: CASSSLIGGAFF.

Here the CDR3 DNA reads TGCAGCGAAACCTTCGGACTAGCGGGTAGCACAGATACGCAGTATTTT. This translates into CSETFGLAGSTDTQYF. This chain links TRBV29-1 with TRBJ2-3; 11 bases agree with TRBD2. The length of the CDR3 is 16 residues. Germline CDR1 reads SQVTM; CDR2 reads ANQGSEA. The ends lost 7 bases at V and 0 bases at J; junction bases unmatched: 9.

The chain recombines TRBV19 with TRBJ1-2, with D perhaps TRBD1 (6 bases). V was pared by 5 bases and J by 8 bases, with 15 bases between. CDR1 and CDR2 from the germline V gene are LNHDA and SQIVND (reference sequence). This CDR3 region has 13 residues. In DNA, the CDR3 is TGTGCCAGTAGTTTTTACAGGGATCAGGGCTACACCTTC. This encodes CASSFYRDQGYTF.

This chain's CDR3 is CATRLGPQETQYF. The CDR3 DNA sequence: TGTGCCACCAGACTAGGACCCCAAGAGACCCAGTACTTC. The chain combines TRBV24-1 with TRBJ2-5; a weak D match, TRBD2 (5 bases). The germline CDR1 and CDR2 sequences are KGHDR and SFDVKD. The CDR3 has 13 amino acids. Trimming took 7 bases from V and 1 from J, leaving 9 bases between them.

The J gene is TRBJ1-2, the V gene TRBV28, with 7 bases aligning to TRBD1. CDR3 length: 13 amino acids. Germline V gene data show CDR1 as MDHEN and CDR2 as SYDVKM. The J segment lost 2 bases and the V segment lost 4 bases, leaving 1 base of the junction unmatched. Written as DNA, the CDR3 is TGTGCCAGCAGTTCGACAGGGAACTATGGCTACACCTTC. Translating it yields CASSSTGNYGYTF.

The chain carries TRBV6-1 and TRBJ1-5; D possibly corresponds to TRBD1 (5 bases). This CDR3 spans 15 amino acids. Trimming pared 2 bases from V and 1 base from J, leaving 9 bases between. Germline loops: CDR1 MNHNS, CDR2 SASEGT. CDR3 region: CASSERGTSNQPQHF. The CDR3 DNA follows: TGTGCCAGCAGTGAAAGGGGAACAAGCAATCAGCCCCAGCATTTT.

Points on this clone: Other nucleotide sequences in the sample specify the same CDR3. CDR3 protein: CASSLSGGPLYEQYF. The CDR3 DNA reads TGTGCCAGCAGTTTATCGGGGGGGCCACTTTACGAGCAGTACTTC. The rearrangement links TRBV27 to TRBJ2-7; D is possibly TRBD2 (7 bases). The germline V and J ends were trimmed by 0 bases and 4 bases, with 13 bases remaining between them. The germline V gene has CDR1 MNHEY and CDR2 SMNVEV (reference sequence). CDR3 length: 15 amino acids.

The V and J genes are TRBV5-8 and TRBJ2-1; 9 bases match TRBD1. Per the germline V gene, CDR1 is SGHTS and CDR2 is YDEGEE. V lost 4 bases to trimming and J lost 0 bases; unmatched junction nucleotides: 11. The CDR3 extends over 18 amino acids. The CDR3 DNA reads TGTGCCAGCAGCGGTCGGGACAGGGTTAGATACTCCTACAATGAGCAGTTCTTC. It encodes CASSGRDRVRYSYNEQFF.

The CDR3 DNA reads TGTGCCAGCAGTTTAGGTGGGCCCGAGCAAGCTTTCTTT. Translated, it gives CASSLGGPEQAFF. The V and J genes are TRBV28 and TRBJ1-1; D gene uncertain. CDR1 and CDR2 (germline): MDHEN, SYDVKM. Trimming stripped 2 bases from V and 9 bases from J, with 13 bases between. CDR3 length equals 13 residues.

The chain joins TRBV7-9 to TRBJ1-3, with 9 bases that match TRBD1. Germline loops: CDR1 SEHNR, CDR2 FQNEAQ (reference sequence). Unmatched junction bases numbered 4, after V lost 5 bases and J lost 2 bases. This CDR3 is 15 amino acids long. In DNA form, the CDR3 reads TGTGCCAGCAGCACGGACAGGGGCACTGGAAACACCATATATTTT. Amino acids: CASSTDRGTGNTIYF.

This chain uses TRBV3-1 (or the pseudogene TRBV3-2) with TRBJ2-7; possible D gene TRBD1, 6 bases. CDR1 LGHDT and CDR2 YNNKEL come from the germline V gene (reference sequence). This CDR3 has 15 amino acids. V was cut by 4 bases and J by 0 bases, with 13 bases left in between. The CDR3 sequence: CASSPPTGLSYEQYF. The CDR3, as DNA: TGTGCCAGCAGCCCGCCCACAGGGCTCTCCTACGAGCAGTACTTC.

The chain links TRBV28 to TRBJ1-1; no clear D gene. CDR1 MDHEN and CDR2 SYDVKM come from the germline V gene. This CDR3 region has 14 residues. Between the trimmed V and J ends, which lost 6 bases and 5 bases, there was a span of 16 bases. CDR3 nucleotide sequence: TGTGCCAGCAGCGTAGGCCCCATGAGGACTGAAGCTTTCTTT. Translating gives CASSVGPMRTEAFF.

J is TRBJ1-5 and V is TRBV18; 8 positions agree with TRBD1. Germline V gives CDR1 KGHSH, CDR2 LQKENI. The CDR3 covers 14 residues. After removal of 5 bases from V and 6 bases from J, the junction contained 6 bases not matched to a gene. CDR3 protein: CASSTDRGGQPQHF. CDR3 nucleotide sequence: TGTGCCAGCTCAACTGACAGGGGCGGTCAGCCCCAGCATTTT.

The J gene is TRBJ2-3, the V gene TRBV12-3 or TRBV12-4; D may be TRBD2 (5 bases). The length of the CDR3 is 13 residues. V was shortened by 4 bases and J by 6 bases, with 11 bases between the two germline ends. The DNA of the CDR3 is TGTGCCAGCAGTTCACAGCGGCAGGATACGCAGTATTTT. This translates into CASSSQRQDTQYF.

This rearrangement joins TRBV30 to TRBJ2-5, with D maybe TRBD2 (5 bases). The CDR3 has 14 residues. CDR1 and CDR2 from the germline V gene are GTSNPN and SVGIG (reference sequence). Trimming left V 1 base short and J 1 base short, with 10 bases between. In nucleotides, the CDR3 is TGTGCCTGGAGTGCCCGACTATTCCAAGAGACCCAGTACTTC. Translating gives CAWSARLFQETQYF.

This sequence joins TRBV10-3 and TRBJ1-3, with no clear D. Germline lookup yields CDR1 ENHRY and CDR2 SYGVKD. The CDR3 consists of 13 residues. V gave up 6 bases and J gave up 4 bases, with 10 bases separating them. CDR3 nucleotide sequence: TGTGCCATCAGCAATCAAGCCGGAAACACCATATATTTT. Residues: CAISNQAGNTIYF.